This TCR beta chain was documented in a study of PD-1 blockade in classical Hodgkin lymphoma. The study, taken as a whole, reports: Compared with baseline, CD4+ but not CD8+ TCR diversity had risen significantly by C4D1. According to reports, newly diagnosed patients had lower baseline TCR diversity than healthy donors, and relapsed/refractory patients had lower baseline TCR diversity still. Diversity similar to that of newly diagnosed patients was seen at baseline in complete responders. Why the repertoires differ is still unclear, perhaps disease activity or prior therapy.

V lost 8 bases and J 2 bases, leaving 15 bases between the germline ends. The CDR3 loop spans 15 amino acids. The germline CDR1 and CDR2 sequences are LNHDA and SQIVND (reference sequence). The sample's time point: cycle 4 day 1 (C4D1), after 6 weeks of nivolumab. Brentuximab vedotin exposure varied, and every patient relapsed after autologous stem cell transplantation. In the case of this clone: Its antigen is still unknown.

Profiling relied on immunoSEQ multiplex PCR, and the TCRdb table lists in-frame clones only, not all of them. The table records around 17,000 clones, 60% to 75% of them present only once. This clonotype originated in a human donor with classical Hodgkin lymphoma. Sequences were derived from peripheral blood mononuclear cells (PBMCs), sampled before the fourth cycle of nivolumab. The J gene is TRBJ2-2, the V gene TRBV19; D might be TRBD2 (6 bases). The DNA for the CDR3 is TGTGCCAGTCGATCCGGGAGTCTTAACACCGGGGAGCTGTTTTTT. It yields the protein CASRSGSLNTGELFF.